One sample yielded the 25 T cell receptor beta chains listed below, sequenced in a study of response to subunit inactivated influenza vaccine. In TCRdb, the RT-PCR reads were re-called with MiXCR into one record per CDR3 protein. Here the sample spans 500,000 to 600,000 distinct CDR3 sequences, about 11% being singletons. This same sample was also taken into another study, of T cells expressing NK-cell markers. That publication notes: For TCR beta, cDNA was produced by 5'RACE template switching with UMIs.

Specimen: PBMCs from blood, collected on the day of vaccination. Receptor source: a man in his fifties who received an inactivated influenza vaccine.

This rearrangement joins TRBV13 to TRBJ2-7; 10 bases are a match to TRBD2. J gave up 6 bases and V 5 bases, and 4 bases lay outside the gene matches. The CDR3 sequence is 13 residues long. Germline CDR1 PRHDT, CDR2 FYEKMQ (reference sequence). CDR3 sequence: CASSHLAGGEQYF. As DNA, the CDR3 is TGTGCCAGCAGCCATTTAGCGGGGGGCGAGCAGTACTTC.

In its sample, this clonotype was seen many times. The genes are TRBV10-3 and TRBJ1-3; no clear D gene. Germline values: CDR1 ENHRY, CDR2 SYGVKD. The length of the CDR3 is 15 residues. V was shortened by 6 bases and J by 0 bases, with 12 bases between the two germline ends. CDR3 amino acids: CAISPGSSSGNTIYF. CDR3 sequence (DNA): TGTGCCATCAGCCCCGGATCCAGCTCTGGAAACACCATATATTTT.

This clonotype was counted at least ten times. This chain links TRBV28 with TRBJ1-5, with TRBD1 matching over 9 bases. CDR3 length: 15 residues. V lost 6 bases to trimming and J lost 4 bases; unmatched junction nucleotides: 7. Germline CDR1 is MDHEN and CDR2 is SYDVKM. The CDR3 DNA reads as TGTGCCAGCAGCGATCGGACAGGGGTTAATCAGCCCCAGCATTTT. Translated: CASSDRTGVNQPQHF.

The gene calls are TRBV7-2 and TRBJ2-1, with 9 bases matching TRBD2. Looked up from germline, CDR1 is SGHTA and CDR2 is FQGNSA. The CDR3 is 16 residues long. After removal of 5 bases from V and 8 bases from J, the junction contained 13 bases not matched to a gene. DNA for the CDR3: TGTGCCAGCAGCCCCCGGGTTAGCGGGAGTTTCGATGAGCAGTTCTTC. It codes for CASSPRVSGSFDEQFF.

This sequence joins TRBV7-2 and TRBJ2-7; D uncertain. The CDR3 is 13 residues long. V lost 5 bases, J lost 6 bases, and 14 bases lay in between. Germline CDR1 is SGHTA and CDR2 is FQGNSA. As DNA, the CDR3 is TGTGCCAGCAGCGCGGACGGTGTCTCCGAGCAGTACTTC. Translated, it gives CASSADGVSEQYF.

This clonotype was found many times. CDR3 in amino acids: CSASLPGGRDEQFF. The CDR3 nucleotides are TGCAGTGCTAGTCTACCGGGGGGGCGGGATGAGCAGTTCTTC. This chain joins TRBV20-1 and TRBJ2-1; 8 positions agree with TRBD2. Germline trimming cut 3 bases from V and 8 bases from J; bases unmatched to any gene: 9. Germline V gene lookup returns CDR1 DFQATT and CDR2 SNEGSKA (reference sequence). There are 14 residues in the CDR3.

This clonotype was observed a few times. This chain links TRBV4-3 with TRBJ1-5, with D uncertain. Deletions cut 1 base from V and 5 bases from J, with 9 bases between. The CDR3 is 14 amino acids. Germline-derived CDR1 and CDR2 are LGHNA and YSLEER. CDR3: CASSQGLGDQPQHF. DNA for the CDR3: TGCGCCAGCAGCCAAGGCCTGGGAGATCAGCCCCAGCATTTT.

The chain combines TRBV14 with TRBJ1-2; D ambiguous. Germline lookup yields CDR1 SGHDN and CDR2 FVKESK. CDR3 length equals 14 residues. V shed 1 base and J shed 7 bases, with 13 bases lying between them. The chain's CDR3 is CASSQVRSGGGYTF. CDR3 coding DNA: TGTGCCAGCAGCCAAGTTAGGAGTGGCGGTGGCTACACCTTC.

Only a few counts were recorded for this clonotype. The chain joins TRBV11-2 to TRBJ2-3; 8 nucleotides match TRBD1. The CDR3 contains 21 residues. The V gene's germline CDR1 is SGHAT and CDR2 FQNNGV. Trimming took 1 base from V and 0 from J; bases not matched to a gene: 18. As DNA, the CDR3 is TGTGCCAGCAGCTTAGTTGGACCCGGGACAGGAGACTTTTTTAGCACAGATACGCAGTATTTT. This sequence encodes CASSLVGPGTGDFFSTDTQYF.

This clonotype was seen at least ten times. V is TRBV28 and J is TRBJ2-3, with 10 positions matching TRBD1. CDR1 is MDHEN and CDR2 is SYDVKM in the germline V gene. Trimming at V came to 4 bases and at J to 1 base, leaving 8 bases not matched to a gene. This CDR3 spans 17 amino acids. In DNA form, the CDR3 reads TGTGCCAGCAGTTATCCCCGGGACAGGGGTCGCACAGATACGCAGTATTTT. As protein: CASSYPRDRGRTDTQYF.

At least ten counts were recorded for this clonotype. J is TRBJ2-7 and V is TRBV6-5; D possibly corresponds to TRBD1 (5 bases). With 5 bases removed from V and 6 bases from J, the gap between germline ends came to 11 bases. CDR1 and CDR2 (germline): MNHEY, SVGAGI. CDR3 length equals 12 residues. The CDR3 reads CASSTGPFEQYF. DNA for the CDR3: TGTGCCAGCAGTACAGGTCCCTTCGAGCAGTACTTC.

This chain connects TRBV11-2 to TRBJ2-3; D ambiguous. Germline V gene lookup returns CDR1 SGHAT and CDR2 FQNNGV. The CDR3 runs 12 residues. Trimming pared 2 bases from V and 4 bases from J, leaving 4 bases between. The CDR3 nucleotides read TGTGCCAGCAGCTTACCGTCAGATACGCAGTATTTT. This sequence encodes CASSLPSDTQYF. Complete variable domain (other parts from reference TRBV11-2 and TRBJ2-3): EAGVAQSPRYKIIEKRQSVAFWCNPISGHATLYWYQQILGQGPKLLIQFQNNGVVDDSQLPKDRFSAERLKGVDSTLKIQPAKLEDSAVYLCASSLPSDTQYFGPGTRLTVL.

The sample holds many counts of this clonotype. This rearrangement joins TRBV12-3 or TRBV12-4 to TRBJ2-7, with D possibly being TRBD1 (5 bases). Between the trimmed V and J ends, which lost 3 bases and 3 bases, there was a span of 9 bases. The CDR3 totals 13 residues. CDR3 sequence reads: CASSFSRGYEQYF. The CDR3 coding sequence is TGTGCCAGCAGTTTTAGTAGGGGCTACGAGCAGTACTTC.

The CDR3: CASSSEYTGGIGYTF. CDR3 DNA: TGTGCCAGCAGCTCAGAATACACAGGGGGGATTGGCTACACCTTC. This rearrangement joins TRBV7-2 to TRBJ1-2, with 8 bases identical to TRBD1. CDR1 SGHTA and CDR2 FQGNSA come from the germline V gene. With 4 bases clipped from V and 7 bases from J, the junction kept 11 bases outside the gene matches. This CDR3 is built from 15 residues.

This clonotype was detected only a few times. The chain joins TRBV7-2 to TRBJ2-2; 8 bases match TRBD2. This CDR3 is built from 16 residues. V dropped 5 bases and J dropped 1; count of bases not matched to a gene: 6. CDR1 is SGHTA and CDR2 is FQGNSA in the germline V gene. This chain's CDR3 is CASSPRTSRNTGELFF. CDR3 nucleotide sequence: TGTGCCAGCAGCCCGCGGACTAGCAGGAACACCGGGGAGCTGTTTTTT.

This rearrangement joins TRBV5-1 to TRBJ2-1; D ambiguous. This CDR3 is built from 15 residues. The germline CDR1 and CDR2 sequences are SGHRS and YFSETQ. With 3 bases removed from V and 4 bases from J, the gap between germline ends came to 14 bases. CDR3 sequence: CASSSQAVRYNEQFF. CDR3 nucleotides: TGCGCCAGCAGCTCCCAGGCGGTTAGATACAATGAGCAGTTCTTC.

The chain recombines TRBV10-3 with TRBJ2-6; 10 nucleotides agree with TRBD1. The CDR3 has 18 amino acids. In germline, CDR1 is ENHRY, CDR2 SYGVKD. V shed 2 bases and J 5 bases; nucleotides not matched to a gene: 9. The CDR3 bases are TGTGCCATCAGTGAGGACAGGGGGCATTCCTTCTGGGCCAACGTCCTGACTTTC. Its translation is CAISEDRGHSFWANVLTF.

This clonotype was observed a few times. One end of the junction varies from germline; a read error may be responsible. CDR3 amino acids: CSARTSGGYSEQFF. For the CDR3, the DNA is TGCAGTGCTCGGACTAGCGGGGGGTACAGTGAGCAGTTCTTC. This chain links TRBV20-1 with TRBJ2-1, with TRBD2 matching 14 bases. The CDR3 spans 14 residues. From germline, CDR1 is DFQATT and CDR2 SNEGSKA (reference sequence).

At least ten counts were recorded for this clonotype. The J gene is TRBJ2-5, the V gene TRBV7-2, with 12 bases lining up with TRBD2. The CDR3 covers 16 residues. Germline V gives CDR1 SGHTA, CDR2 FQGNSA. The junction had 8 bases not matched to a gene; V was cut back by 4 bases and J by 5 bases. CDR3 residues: CASSSLAGGNTETQYF. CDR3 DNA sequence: TGTGCCAGCAGCTCACTAGCGGGAGGCAATACGGAGACCCAGTACTTC. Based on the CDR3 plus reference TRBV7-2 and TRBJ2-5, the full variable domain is GAGVSQSPSNKVTEKGKDVELRCDPISGHTALYWYRQSLGQGLEFLIYFQGNSAPDKSGLPSDRFSAERTGGSVSTLTIQRTQQEDSAVYLCASSSLAGGNTETQYFGPGTRLLVL.

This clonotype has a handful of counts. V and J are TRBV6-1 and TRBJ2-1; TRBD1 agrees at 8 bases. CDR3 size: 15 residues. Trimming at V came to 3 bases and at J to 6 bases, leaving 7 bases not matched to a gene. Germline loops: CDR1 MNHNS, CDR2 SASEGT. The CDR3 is CASSERTGSFNEQFF. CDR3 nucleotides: TGTGCCAGCAGTGAGAGGACAGGGTCTTTCAATGAGCAGTTCTTC.

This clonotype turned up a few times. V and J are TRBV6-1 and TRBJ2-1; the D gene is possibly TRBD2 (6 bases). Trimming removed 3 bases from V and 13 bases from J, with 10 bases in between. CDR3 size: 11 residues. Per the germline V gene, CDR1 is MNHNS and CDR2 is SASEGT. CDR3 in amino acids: CASSEGTGQFF. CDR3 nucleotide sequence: TGTGCCAGCAGTGAGGGGACTGGACAGTTCTTC.

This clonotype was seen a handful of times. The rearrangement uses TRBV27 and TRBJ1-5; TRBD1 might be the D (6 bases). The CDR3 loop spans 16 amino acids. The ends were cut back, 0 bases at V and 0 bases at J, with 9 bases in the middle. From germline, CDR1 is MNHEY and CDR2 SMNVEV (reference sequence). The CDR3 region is CASSLSGQNSNQPQHF. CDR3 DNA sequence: TGTGCCAGCAGTTTATCTGGACAGAATAGCAATCAGCCCCAGCATTTT.

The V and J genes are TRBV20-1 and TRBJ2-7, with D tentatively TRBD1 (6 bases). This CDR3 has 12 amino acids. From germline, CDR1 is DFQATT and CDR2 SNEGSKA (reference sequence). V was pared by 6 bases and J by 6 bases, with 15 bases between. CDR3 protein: CSAHRVFSEQYF. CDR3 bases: TGCAGTGCGCACAGGGTATTCTCCGAGCAGTACTTC.

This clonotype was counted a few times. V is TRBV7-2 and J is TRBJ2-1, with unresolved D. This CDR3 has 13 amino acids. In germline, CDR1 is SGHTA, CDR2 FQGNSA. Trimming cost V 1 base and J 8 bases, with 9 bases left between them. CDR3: CASSLVRADEQFF. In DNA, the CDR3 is TGTGCCAGCAGCTTAGTACGGGCCGATGAGCAGTTCTTC.

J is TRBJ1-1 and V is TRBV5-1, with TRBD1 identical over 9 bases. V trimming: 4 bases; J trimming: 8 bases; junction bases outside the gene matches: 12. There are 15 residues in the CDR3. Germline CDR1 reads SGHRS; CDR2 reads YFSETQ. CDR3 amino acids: CASSAGQGSRSEAFF. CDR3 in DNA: TGCGCCAGCAGCGCGGGACAGGGCAGTAGAAGCGAAGCTTTCTTT.